This TCR beta chain was sequenced in a study of T cell responses to AZD1222 COVID-19 vaccine. Study-wide findings and caveats: Among spike-specific TCRs, nearly half reportedly target unmutated variant regions.

J lost 4 bases, V lost 4 bases, and 7 bases had no gene match. CDR3 length: 15 amino acids. CDR1 is ENHRY and CDR2 is SYGVKD in the germline V gene. Turning to this clone: The antigen remains unidentified.

Profiling relied on immunoSEQ multiplex PCR, and the TCRdb table lists in-frame clones only, not all of them. The sample has about 140,000 clones, 89% seen once. The rearrangement links TRBV10-3 to TRBJ1-3, with 7 positions matching TRBD1. The TCR originated in an adult in good health. The sequencing used peripheral blood, collected on day 0 of AZD1222 vaccination. As DNA, the CDR3 is TGTGCCATCAGTGGGACAGGTGGGCTGGGAAACACCATATATTTT. It specifies CAISGTGGLGNTIYF.